This entry lists 22 T cell receptor beta chains sequenced from one sample in a study of technical replicates of blood from a few donors. The protocol was immunoSEQ multiplex PCR, while the TCRdb copy is restricted to in-frame clones and leaves out a portion. Altogether about 75,000 clones are present, 95% to 98% being singletons, with the ten largest covering almost 0.3%. The sequenced sample consisted of T cells isolated from PBMCs. These receptors originate from a human donor in good health.

The chain links TRBV10-2 to TRBJ2-5; D is unclear. The CDR3 sequence is 12 residues long. Germline CDR1 reads WSHSY; CDR2 reads SAAADI. V was pared by 5 bases and J by 3 bases, with 7 bases between. The CDR3 DNA follows: TGCGCCAGCAGTAGACTGGAAGAGACCCAGTACTTC. Amino acids: CASSRLEETQYF.

The V gene is TRBV11-2, the J gene TRBJ2-5; TRBD2 might be the D (5 bases). Germline CDR1 and CDR2: SGHAT and FQNNGV. Trimming took 0 bases from V and 2 from J, leaving 10 bases between them. There are 15 residues in the CDR3. This CDR3 reads CASSLDAGRQETQYF. The CDR3 bases are TGTGCCAGCAGCTTAGACGCGGGCAGGCAAGAGACCCAGTACTTC.

This rearrangement joins TRBV7-3 to TRBJ2-2; D is possibly TRBD2 (6 bases). Trimming stripped 0 bases from V and 8 bases from J, with 16 bases between. The CDR3 totals 16 residues. Germline V CDR1 and CDR2: SGHTA, FQGTGA. Written as DNA, the CDR3 is TGTGCCAGCAGCTTAACACGCGGGAACTCAAAGGGGGAGCTGTTTTTT. This translates into CASSLTRGNSKGELFF.

The chain employs TRBV27 and TRBJ1-1; 8 nucleotides line up with TRBD1. V was clipped by 5 bases and J by 0 bases; unmatched bases: 14. The CDR3 spans 18 residues. CDR1 is MNHEY, CDR2 SMNVEV, per germline (reference sequence). The CDR3 here is CASSTRQGYTYMNTEAFF. CDR3 in DNA: TGTGCCAGCAGTACACGACAGGGGTACACATACATGAACACTGAAGCTTTCTTT.

Points on this clone: The sample carries other DNA sequences with the same CDR3. The chain couples TRBV5-1 to TRBJ1-1, with D unresolved. Trimming removed 0 bases from V and 4 bases from J, with 4 bases in between. This CDR3 is 12 amino acids long. Germline CDR1 and CDR2: SGHRS and YFSETQ. The CDR3 region is CASSLVGTEAFF. In DNA, the CDR3 is TGCGCCAGCAGCTTGGTCGGCACTGAAGCTTTCTTT.

V gene TRBV28 combines with J gene TRBJ1-4; TRBD1 might be the D (6 bases). The germline V and J ends were trimmed by 5 bases and 13 bases, with 11 bases remaining between them. This CDR3 region has 11 residues. In germline, CDR1 is MDHEN, CDR2 SYDVKM. In DNA, the CDR3 is TGTGCCAGCAGTGCACCGGACAGACTGTTTTTT. Amino acids: CASSAPDRLFF.

This clone was counted a single time. The chain carries TRBV20-1 and TRBJ1-2; no clear D. CDR1 and CDR2 (germline): DFQATT, SNEGSKA (reference sequence). V lost 4 bases to trimming and J lost 4 bases, with 7 bases between them. The CDR3 is 11 amino acids. The CDR3 protein is CSATDTYGYTF. The CDR3 DNA reads as TGCAGTGCTACCGACACCTATGGCTACACCTTC.

This sequence joins TRBV11-3 and TRBJ2-1; 7 positions match TRBD1. This CDR3 is 15 amino acids long. V dropped 1 base and J dropped 1; count of bases not matched to a gene: 1. Per the germline V gene, CDR1 is SGHNT and CDR2 is YENEEA. CDR3 residues: CASSLVQGSYNEQFF. For the CDR3, the DNA is TGTGCCAGCAGCTTAGTACAGGGGTCCTACAATGAGCAGTTCTTC. The complete variable domain, with remaining parts taken from reference TRBV11-3 and TRBJ2-1, reads EAGVVQSPRYKIIEKKQPVAFWCNPISGHNTLYWYLQNLGQGPELLIRYENEEAVDDSQLPKDRFSAERLKGVDSTLKIQPAELGDSAVYLCASSLVQGSYNEQFFGPGTRLTVL.

V and J are TRBV11-2 and TRBJ2-1, with a weak D call TRBD2 (6 bases). In germline, CDR1 is SGHAT, CDR2 FQNNGV. CDR3 size: 15 residues. Trimming left V 0 bases short and J 6 bases short, with 12 bases between. The CDR3 reads CASSLEREAFNEQFF. DNA of the CDR3: TGTGCCAGCAGCTTAGAGCGGGAAGCGTTCAATGAGCAGTTCTTC. The variable domain in full, with the rest retrieved from reference TRBV11-2 and TRBJ2-1, is EAGVAQSPRYKIIEKRQSVAFWCNPISGHATLYWYQQILGQGPKLLIQFQNNGVVDDSQLPKDRFSAERLKGVDSTLKIQPAKLEDSAVYLCASSLEREAFNEQFFGPGTRLTVL.

V usage is TRBV7-3 and J usage is TRBJ2-5; a possible D gene is TRBD2 (6 bases). This CDR3 has 15 residues. Deletions cut 1 base from V and 4 bases from J, with 13 bases between. Per germline, CDR1 SGHTA and CDR2 FQGTGA. The CDR3 region is CASSLNPSGLETQYF. In DNA, the CDR3 is TGTGCCAGCAGCTTAAACCCCAGCGGGCTAGAGACCCAGTACTTC.

The CDR3 is CASSQVEGGGGKLFF. The CDR3 region has the DNA TGCGCCAGCAGCCAAGTAGAGGGTGGAGGAGGGAAACTGTTTTTT. This chain joins TRBV4-1 and TRBJ1-4; D is unresolved. V lost 1 base to trimming and J lost 11 bases, with 17 bases between them. This CDR3 spans 15 amino acids. Looked up from germline, CDR1 is MGHRA and CDR2 is YSYEKL.

V gene TRBV27 combines with J gene TRBJ1-2; the match to TRBD1 covers 7 bases. There are 14 residues in the CDR3. Trimming took 7 bases from V and 4 from J; bases not matched to a gene: 9. Germline V gene sequence: CDR1 MNHEY, CDR2 SMNVEV (reference sequence). For the CDR3, the DNA is TGTGCCAGCACCTCAGGGGGAGGCGTCTATGGCTACACCTTC. Encoded protein: CASTSGGGVYGYTF.

V gene TRBV11-3 combines with J gene TRBJ2-7; TRBD2 matches 9 bases. In germline, CDR1 is SGHNT, CDR2 YENEEA. This CDR3 spans 14 amino acids. Germline trimming cut 5 bases from V and 5 bases from J; bases unmatched to any gene: 7. The CDR3 loop reads CASSPLAGGNEQYF. The CDR3 region has the DNA TGTGCCAGCAGCCCTTTGGCGGGAGGGAACGAGCAGTACTTC.

The CDR3 here is CASRAGTEKGYTF. CDR3 DNA: TGTGCCAGCAGAGCCGGGACAGAAAAAGGCTACACCTTC. V is TRBV28 and J is TRBJ1-2, with 7 positions matching TRBD1. CDR3 size: 13 residues. Per germline, CDR1 MDHEN and CDR2 SYDVKM. V gave up 6 bases and J gave up 8 bases; unmatched junction bases: 9.

This clone was recorded once. This chain connects TRBV4-1 to TRBJ1-2; 7 bases match TRBD1. V was pared by 4 bases and J by 7 bases, with 9 bases of the junction left unmatched. The germline CDR1 and CDR2 sequences are MGHRA and YSYEKL. This CDR3 region has 14 residues. CDR3 DNA: TGCGCCAGCAGCCCGAGACAGGGTTCCGCTGGCTACACCTTC. This translates into CASSPRQGSAGYTF.

This rearrangement joins TRBV5-4 to TRBJ1-2; D gene unclear. The V gene lost 4 bases and the J gene lost 3 bases, with 13 bases spanning the gap. Germline V gene sequence: CDR1 SGHNT, CDR2 YYREEE (reference sequence). The CDR3 sequence is 14 residues long. The CDR3 here is CASSPTGNYYGYTF. CDR3 bases: TGTGCCAGCAGCCCCACCGGGAATTACTATGGCTACACCTTC.

The CDR3 loop reads CASRRGEGSREKLFF. For the CDR3, the DNA is TGTGCCAGCAGGCGTGGGGAGGGGAGTCGTGAAAAACTGTTTTTT. The chain employs TRBV6-5 and TRBJ1-4; D may be TRBD1 (5 bases). Trimming removed 6 bases at V and 7 bases at J, with 18 bases between. There are 15 residues in the CDR3. Germline V gene data show CDR1 as MNHEY and CDR2 as SVGAGI.

V gene TRBV27 combines with J gene TRBJ1-2; 7 bases agree with TRBD1. The germline gives CDR1 MNHEY, CDR2 SMNVEV (reference sequence). The junction had 17 bases not matched to a gene; V was cut back by 7 bases and J by 9 bases. The CDR3 spans 15 residues. The CDR3 bases are TGTGCCAGCACCGATGAAACAGGGGTTCGGAGTAGCTACACCTTC. Amino acid sequence: CASTDETGVRSSYTF.

The CDR3, as DNA: TGTGCCATCAGTGGCTATTGGGGACAGAAGAACACTGAAGCTTTCTTT. It yields the protein CAISGYWGQKNTEAFF. The chain employs TRBV10-3 and TRBJ1-1, with 7 bases lining up with TRBD1. Losses at the gene ends were 4 bases for V and 1 base for J; bases not matched to a gene: 9. This CDR3 is built from 16 residues. The germline V gene has CDR1 ENHRY and CDR2 SYGVKD.

This clone appeared a single time. The J gene is TRBJ1-2, the V gene TRBV7-9; D gene ambiguous. Germline V gene data show CDR1 as SEHNR and CDR2 as FQNEAQ (reference sequence). The CDR3 is made up of 13 amino acids. Trimming pared 5 bases from V and 6 bases from J, leaving 13 bases between. CDR3 sequence (DNA): TGTGCCAGCAGCGTTGAGAGATTCGATGGCTACACCTTC. Encoded protein: CASSVERFDGYTF. Full variable domain (rest looked up from reference TRBV7-9 and TRBJ1-2): DTGVSQNPRHKITKRGQNVTFRCDPISEHNRLYWYRQTLGQGPEFLTYFQNEAQLEKSRLLSDRFSAERPKGSFSTLEIQRTEQGDSAMYLCASSVERFDGYTFGSGTRLTVV.

The genes are TRBV27 and TRBJ1-1; 9 bases are a match to TRBD1. The germline V gene has CDR1 MNHEY and CDR2 SMNVEV (reference sequence). The length of the CDR3 is 14 residues. The V and J ends lost 5 bases and 6 bases, in that order; junction bases with no gene match: 7. CDR3 nucleotide sequence: TGTGCCAGCAGTACCCTGACAGGGGGTTCTGAAGCTTTCTTT. The encoded protein is CASSTLTGGSEAFF.

V and J are TRBV4-1 and TRBJ2-3; no clear D gene. Germline-derived CDR1 and CDR2 are MGHRA and YSYEKL. Trimming took 0 bases from V and 4 from J, leaving 11 bases between them. The CDR3 consists of 15 residues. The CDR3 reads CASSQDSLVSDTQYF. The CDR3 DNA reads TGCGCCAGCAGCCAAGATTCCCTAGTCTCAGATACGCAGTATTTT.